This TCR beta chain stems from a study of HIV-infected children after antiretroviral therapy interruption. Study-wide context: EBV and CMV exposure was recorded in most children. For the interruption arm, samples span week 0 through about 3 years after study end. Continuous-treatment samples came from weeks 0, 48 and 150.

Trimming took 0 bases from V and 0 from J, leaving 14 bases between them. The CDR3 runs 17 residues. Unique molecular identifiers were included in an RNA-based 3' RACE TCR library. From the 3' RACE reads, TCRdb called clonotypes with MiXCR, one entry per CDR3 protein. This sample has 40,000 or so distinct CDR3 sequences; 5% to 8% occur once, and the top ten carry approximately 0.9%. Stated treatment: PENTA 11 planned treatment interruption arm or continuous ART arm. Samples needed at least 5 million viable cryopreserved PBMCs. The sample holds many counts of this clonotype. The chain has TRBV12-3 or TRBV12-4 and TRBJ1-1; D is possibly TRBD1 (5 bases). The clonotype comes from a pool of human donors with HIV. Source: CD45RA+ CD4+ T cells from PBMCs, pooled from several time points, taken from a donor given antiretroviral therapy, either interrupted or continuous. Subset denoted: naive CD4+ CD45RA+ CD45RO- T cells. As DNA, the CDR3 is TGTGCCAGCAGTTTAGCCGCAACGTCAGGGCTGAACACTGAAGCTTTCTTT. It specifies CASSLAATSGLNTEAFF.